These 5 T cell receptor beta chains were all obtained from the same sample, sequenced in a study of identical twins. TCRdb analysed the 5' RACE reads with MiXCR anew, one entry per CDR3 protein. Here the sample spans hundreds of thousands of distinct CDR3 sequences, 20% to 25% being singletons. A further study also used this sample, focusing on T cells expressing NK-cell markers.

The sequencing sample was made of CD4+ T cells sorted from blood. These TCRs come from a woman under 30 in good health.

The rearrangement uses TRBV20-1 and TRBJ2-7, with 8 bases lining up with TRBD2. Germline assignment: CDR1 DFQATT and CDR2 SNEGSKA (reference sequence). J lost 4 bases, V lost 4 bases, and 9 bases had no gene match. This CDR3 spans 14 amino acids. The CDR3 here is CSATSGRGSYEQYF. CDR3 DNA sequence: TGCAGTGCTACCAGCGGGAGAGGCTCGTACGAGCAGTACTTC.

This clonotype occurred a few times. The chain couples TRBV5-1 to TRBJ1-1, with D hard to call. V was trimmed by 0 bases and J by 3 bases, leaving 12 bases between them. This CDR3 comprises 15 residues. CDR1 is SGHRS and CDR2 is YFSETQ in the germline V gene. CDR3 nucleotides: TGCGCCAGCAGCTTGGAGCTCACGAGGGACACTGAAGCTTTCTTT. It encodes CASSLELTRDTEAFF.

The rearrangement uses TRBV3-1 and TRBJ2-5; 9 bases fit TRBD2. Germline trimming cut 0 bases from V and 6 bases from J; bases unmatched to any gene: 8. CDR1 is LGHDT, CDR2 YNNKEL, per germline (reference sequence). CDR3 length equals 16 residues. CDR3 amino acids: CASSQDVLAGAKTQYF. The CDR3 DNA reads as TGTGCCAGCAGCCAAGATGTCTTAGCGGGAGCGAAGACCCAGTACTTC.

V and J are TRBV20-1 and TRBJ2-3; either TRBD1 or TRBD2 may supply D (5 bases each). Deletions cut 5 bases from V and 4 bases from J, with 13 bases between. This CDR3 region has 13 residues. Germline CDR1 is DFQATT and CDR2 is SNEGSKA (reference sequence). CDR3 coding DNA: TGCAGTGCTTCTTTGCCGGGACCAGATACGCAGTATTTT. Residues: CSASLPGPDTQYF.

The table lists this clonotype with a few counts. The gene calls are TRBV20-1 and TRBJ2-1; 11 bases align to TRBD2. Germline values: CDR1 DFQATT, CDR2 SNEGSKA (reference sequence). The V and J ends lost 1 base and 4 bases, in that order; junction bases with no gene match: 3. The CDR3 is 15 amino acids. Here the CDR3 DNA reads TGCAGTGCTAGAGGTCTAGCGGGAGGATACAATGAGCAGTTCTTC. This translates into CSARGLAGGYNEQFF.